These T cell receptor beta chains were read from a single sample in a study of blood T cell repertoires in COVID-19. Libraries were prepared by immunoSEQ multiplex PCR; TCRdb keeps only in-frame clonotypes and omits some of them. The sample lists roughly 250,000 clones; around 88% were seen once. Sample: PBMCs or T cells enriched from blood (not recorded which). The receptors originated from a woman aged 35 to 49 with acute COVID-19. The CDR3 runs from the conserved cysteine through the conserved F or W. The D gene is left open where the match is weak. Only some rows state a clone size, as once, few, many or a class for expanded clones.

TRBJ1-2 | . | TRBD1 | TRBV27 | TGTGCCAGCAGTTTAACAGAGACAGGGGGCGTTGATGGCTACACCTTC | CASSLTETGGVDGYTF
TRBJ2-3 | . | . | TRBV13 | TGTGCCAGCAAGGACAGCACCTACACAGATACGCAGTATTTT | CASKDSTYTDTQYF
TRBJ2-7 | . | TRBD2 | TRBV5-8 | TGTGCCAGCAGTATTACTAGCGGGAGGTCCTACGAGCAGTACTTC | CASSITSGRSYEQYF
TRBJ1-5 | . | . | TRBV24-1 | TGTGCCACCAGTCAACGAGATGGCAATCAGCCCCAGCATTTT | CATSQRDGNQPQHF
TRBJ1-3 | few | . | TRBV5-1 | TGCGCCAGCAGCTTGGCCGGGCCTAGCACTGGAAACACCATATATTTT | CASSLAGPSTGNTIYF
TRBJ2-7 | . | . | TRBV7-2 | TGTGCCAGCAGCCTCGGTGAGGGAGCGGTCGAGCAGTACTTC | CASSLGEGAVEQYF
TRBJ2-6 | once | TRBD1 | TRBV19 | TGTGCCAGTAGTATTATAGGGACAGCAGCCTCTGGGGCCAACGTCCTGACTTTC | CASSIIGTAASGANVLTF
TRBJ2-7 | once | . | TRBV5-6 | TGTGCCAGCAGGGGAGGTAGCGAGCAGTACTTC | CASRGGSEQYF
TRBJ2-7 | . | TRBD2 | TRBV7-6 | TGTGCCAGCAGCTTAGGGGGGACTAGCGGGATAAGCTCCTACGAGCAGTACTTC | CASSLGGTSGISSYEQYF
TRBJ2-7 | . | TRBD1 | TRBV18 | TGTGCCAGCTCACCTGGGGACAGGGGGCTCGAGCAGTACTTC | CASSPGDRGLEQYF
TRBJ2-3 | . | TRBD1 | TRBV5-1 | TGCGCCAGCAGCGGCGGACAGGGGTCGATCGCAGATACGCAGTATTTT | CASSGGQGSIADTQYF
TRBJ2-5 | . | TRBD2 | TRBV4-2 | TGTGCCAGCAGCCAAGCCTCCGGCGGGAGGAGAGAGACCCAGTACTTC | CASSQASGGRRETQYF
TRBJ2-1 | . | . | TRBV9 | TGTGCCAGCAGCGCCGGGGGAGCGAGACCCCTCAATGAGCAGTTCTTC | CASSAGGARPLNEQFF
TRBJ1-6 | . | . | TRBV6-5 | TGTGCCAGCAGTTACGGTAGCAATTCACCCCTCCACTTT | CASSYGSNSPLHF
TRBJ2-3 | once | TRBD2 | TRBV19 | TGTGCCAGCCGACCACTAGCGGAGTTAAACACAGATACGCAGTATTTT | CASRPLAELNTDTQYF
TRBJ2-5 | . | TRBD2 | TRBV12-5 | TGTGCTAGTGGTACCGGGACTAGCATAGTGTTTGACCAGTACTTC | CASGTGTSIVFDQYF
TRBJ2-7 | . | TRBD2 | TRBV11-2 | TGTGCCAGCAGGAGGACTAGCGAGACCTACGAGCAGTACTTC | CASRRTSETYEQYF
TRBJ1-1 | . | . | TRBV10-3 | TGTGCCATCAGTGACGCGGGGTTGGTTGGTGCTTTCTTT | CAISDAGLVGAFF
TRBJ1-3 | . | . | TRBV11-2 | TGTGCCAGCAGCTTTGACACCTCCTCTGGAAACACCATATATTTT | CASSFDTSSGNTIYF
TRBJ2-3 | . | . | TRBV9 | TGTGCCAGCAGCGTAGGGAGGGCCCGGGGACCAGATACGCAGTATTTT | CASSVGRARGPDTQYF
TRBJ1-2 | . | . | TRBV5-1 | TGCGCCAGCAACTTACTGGGGGGAACAAACTATGGCTACACCTTC | CASNLLGGTNYGYTF
TRBJ2-7 | few | TRBD2 | TRBV18 | TGTGCCAGCTCACGCTCTCTAGCGGGAGGGTCTGGCGAGCAGTACTTC | CASSRSLAGGSGEQYF
TRBJ2-1 | . | TRBD1 | TRBV5-1 | TGCGCCAGCAGCTTGGCCCCCGGGACAGGGAGCCTTCCGGGCGGGATTTCATATGAGCAGTTCTTC | CASSLAPGTGSLPGGISYEQFF
TRBJ2-1 | . | TRBD2 | TRBV2 | TGTGCCAGCAGGCTAGCGGGGGGCAATGAGCAGTTCTTC | CASRLAGGNEQFF
TRBJ1-5 | . | . | TRBV5-4 | TGTGCCAGCAGTCGGGACACCGATCAGCCCCAGCATTTT | CASSRDTDQPQHF
TRBJ2-5 | . | . | TRBV11-2 | TGTGCCAGCAGCTCGGGACACGCCCAAGAGACCCAGTACTTC | CASSSGHAQETQYF
TRBJ1-6 | . | TRBD1 | TRBV6-4 | TGTGCCAGCAGTGTGGACAGGGCTAATTCACCCCTCCACTTT | CASSVDRANSPLHF
TRBJ2-3 | . | . | TRBV7-3 | TGTGCCAGCAGCCCTGGACAGAGCACAGATACGCAGTATTTT | CASSPGQSTDTQYF
TRBJ2-1 | few | TRBD2 | TRBV7-9 | TGTGCCAGCAGCTTGGGACTAGCGGGAGGGCGTCAGTTCTTC | CASSLGLAGGRQFF